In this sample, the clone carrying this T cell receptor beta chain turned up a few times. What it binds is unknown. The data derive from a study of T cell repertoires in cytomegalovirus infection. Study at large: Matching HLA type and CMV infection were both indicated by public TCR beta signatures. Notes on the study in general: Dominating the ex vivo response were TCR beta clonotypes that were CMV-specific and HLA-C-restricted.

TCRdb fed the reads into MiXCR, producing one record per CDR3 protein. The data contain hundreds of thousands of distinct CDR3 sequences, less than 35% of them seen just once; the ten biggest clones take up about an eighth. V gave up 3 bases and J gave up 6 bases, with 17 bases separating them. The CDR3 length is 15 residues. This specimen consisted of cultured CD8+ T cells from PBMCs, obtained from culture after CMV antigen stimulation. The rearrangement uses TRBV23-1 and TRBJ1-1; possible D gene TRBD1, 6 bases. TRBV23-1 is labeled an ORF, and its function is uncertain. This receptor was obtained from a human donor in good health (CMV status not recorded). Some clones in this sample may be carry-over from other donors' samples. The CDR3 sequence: CASSHWTATLSEAFF. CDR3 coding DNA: TGCGCCAGCAGTCATTGGACAGCTACACTCTCTGAAGCTTTCTTT.